The T cell receptor beta chain described here comes from a study of a mutant IDH1 vaccine in newly diagnosed glioma. For the study at large: Across weeks 1, 3, 5, 7, 11, 15, 19 and 23, patients received a vaccination each time, eight in all. The initiation of vaccination occurred 4-6 weeks after radiotherapy alone, or with temozolomide cycles. Treated individuals were about 60% male and about 40% female, averaging roughly 40 years of age.

Documented time point: week 23, last vaccination. It was 300 ug of mutant IDH1 20-mer peptide that made up each vaccine dose, given with topical imiquimod. On this clone: Its antigen is not known.

CDR1 is SGHTA, CDR2 FQGNSA, per germline. The CDR3 consists of 13 residues. V was trimmed by 10 bases and J by 4 bases, leaving 16 bases between them. Using immunoSEQ multiplex PCR, the repertoire was profiled, and TCRdb retains in-frame clones only, with some absent. The sample yields roughly 70,000 clones, over 75% seen once. The chain links TRBV7-2 to TRBJ2-5, with a tentative D call TRBD1 (7 bases). The TCR originated in a man between 18 and 29 years old with glioma. This sample comprised PBMCs, obtained from a glioma patient whose treatment included an IDH1 peptide vaccine. CDR3 protein: CATQGGPGETQYF. In DNA form, the CDR3 reads TGTGCCACCCAGGGGGGTCCTGGAGAGACCCAGTACTTC.